This is a list of T cell receptor beta chains from one sample in a study of T cell responses to AZD1222 COVID-19 vaccine. Assay: immunoSEQ multiplex PCR; the TCRdb copy retains only in-frame clones and omits some. The table shows about 220,000 clones, with 85% to 95% occurring only once. Specimen: peripheral blood, collected on day 0 of MenACWY control vaccination. The receptors derive from an adult in good health. CDR3s include the opening cysteine and the closing phenylalanine or tryptophan. Clone size is not always given. Where it is, it says once, few, many or a class for expanded clones.

.	TRBJ2-7	TRBV30	CAWSVGLDAGF
.	TRBJ1-3	TRBV18	CASSPWTESNTIYF
.	TRBJ2-2	TRBV3-1/TRBV3-2	CASSLGTSGELFF
.	TRBJ2-6	TRBV7-3	CASSLGPGANVLTF
.	TRBJ1-6	TRBV7-2	CASSGDRIMSPLHF
.	TRBJ2-2	TRBV6-5	CASSYSRSGTGELFF
.	TRBJ1-5	TRBV28	CASRSGSQSLTSQPQHF
.	TRBJ2-1	TRBV18	CASSTGLAGLDEQFF
once	TRBJ2-3	TRBV3-1/TRBV3-2	CASSHQTSGGTDTQYF
once	TRBJ1-2	TRBV6-5	CASRGQAIGYTF
.	TRBJ2-2	TRBV19	CASSIVIGADAGELFF
.	TRBJ2-5	TRBV7-9	CASSYYVGGEETQYF
.	TRBJ1-1	TRBV20-1	CSASGTVATEAFF
.	TRBJ2-1	TRBV7-9	CASSPVTGFTYNEQFF
.	TRBJ1-3	TRBV9	CASSPALVAAGNTIYF
few	TRBJ1-3	TRBV28	CASSRDRRTGGNTIYF
.	TRBJ1-2	TRBV2	CATSPGQGSGYTF
.	TRBJ1-5	TRBV7-2	CASSLRAQGWNQPQHF
.	TRBJ1-3	TRBV28	CASSLPSSGNTIYF
.	TRBJ2-1	TRBV5-5	CASSLVQGAYNEQFF
.	TRBJ1-1	TRBV6-1	CASSDRTGPEAFF
.	TRBJ1-2	TRBV29-1	CSVEGGASGYGYTF
.	TRBJ1-4	TRBV3-1/TRBV3-2	CASSQDSGAEGEKLFF
once	TRBJ1-1	TRBV5-1	CASSLGEVTEAFF
.	TRBJ1-1	TRBV21-1	CASTTTGGASEAFF
.	TRBJ1-2	TRBV29-1	CSVGPSGDYGYTF
.	TRBJ1-2	TRBV5-1	CASSLEGTVKYGYTF
.	TRBJ2-7	TRBV12-3/TRBV12-4	CASSLATTYEQYF
.	TRBJ2-7	TRBV11-2	CASSLVSSRAEQYF
.	TRBJ2-3	TRBV4-1	CASSQDGASLTDTQYF
once	TRBJ1-5	TRBV5-1	CASSLDGVLGQPQHF
.	TRBJ2-1	TRBV5-1	CASSLLSGGAVEQFF
.	TRBJ2-3	TRBV6-5	CASSYSGDRATDTQYF
.	TRBJ2-6	TRBV24-1	CATSDRGTGANVLTF
.	TRBJ2-5	TRBV12-5	CASSWGGTWETQYF
.	TRBJ2-2	TRBV11-2	CASSLVLGVQGSTGELFF
.	TRBJ1-2	TRBV25-1	CASSEPTGSGGYTF
.	TRBJ2-3	TRBV7-8	CASSLSRGRSRTDTQYF
.	TRBJ2-7	TRBV7-2	CASSSDRTSGGASYEQYF
.	TRBJ1-3	TRBV28	CASSSWTGASGNTIYF
.	TRBJ2-5	TRBV13	CASSPRLVQETQYF
once	TRBJ1-4	TRBV2	CASNEGGSVEKLFF
.	TRBJ2-7	TRBV7-6	CASSLAGGRHEQYF
.	TRBJ2-3	TRBV4-1	CASSSSSTSGGAGDTQYF